This entry lists 14 T cell receptor beta chains sequenced from one sample in a study of follicular helper T cells after annual influenza vaccination. Documented time point: 2014-2015 season, 7 days after vaccination. TCRdb's table, derived via immunoSEQ multiplex PCR, lists solely in-frame clones and lacks some. The sample yields nearly 15,000 clones, roughly 84% seen once. The sample consisted of CXCR5+ CD38- circulating T follicular helper cells from blood, taken 7 days after influenza vaccination. Indicated subset: circulating Tfh, non-naive CD4+CXCR5+PD-1+ (ICOS+CD38+ or ICOS-CD38-). Source of these receptors: an adult who received the influenza vaccine.

CDR3 in amino acids: CASSSGTDHTDTQYF. CDR3 DNA sequence: TGTGCCAGCAGCTCTGGGACAGACCACACAGATACGCAGTATTTT. This chain connects TRBV7-6 to TRBJ2-3; TRBD1 matches at 7 bases. The CDR3 runs to 15 residues. CDR1 and CDR2 from the germline V gene are SGHVS and FNYEAQ. The junction had 6 bases not matched to a gene; V was cut back by 4 bases and J by 2 bases.

The chain couples TRBV4-1 to TRBJ2-1; possible D gene TRBD1, 6 bases. V shed 6 bases and J shed 5 bases, with 14 bases lying between them. The CDR3 loop spans 14 amino acids. From germline, CDR1 is MGHRA and CDR2 YSYEKL. As DNA, the CDR3 is TGCGCCAGCAGACACACAGGGTTCAACAATGAGCAGTTCTTC. Its protein product is CASRHTGFNNEQFF.

The chain employs TRBV29-1 and TRBJ2-7; 10 nucleotides align to TRBD1. Germline CDR1 reads SQVTM; CDR2 reads ANQGSEA. This CDR3 has 14 residues. Trimming removed 6 bases from V and 3 bases from J; junction bases left unmatched: 8. The CDR3 protein is CSVRGGQGGYEQYF. As DNA, the CDR3 is TGCAGCGTGAGGGGCGGACAGGGGGGCTACGAGCAGTACTTC.

Remarks on this clone: Sequence at one end of the junction differs from germline and may be a read error. J is TRBJ2-2 and V is TRBV4-1, with D possibly matching TRBD2 (5 bases). Per the germline V gene, CDR1 is MGHRA and CDR2 is YSYEKL. There are 14 residues in the CDR3. The CDR3 region is CASSQDTYTGELSF. CDR3 in DNA: TGTGCCAGCAGCCAAGACACATACACCGGGGAGCTGTCTTTT.

The genes are TRBV5-1 and TRBJ1-4; 10 nucleotides match TRBD1. Germline V gene lookup returns CDR1 SGHRS and CDR2 YFSETQ. There are 16 residues in the CDR3. With V trimmed by 1 base and J by 10 bases, 10 bases remained unmatched. CDR3 nucleotides: TGCGCCAGCAGCTTGAGGGGGACAGGGGAGCGCAGAAAACTGTTTTTT. Translating gives CASSLRGTGERRKLFF. The variable domain in full, completed from reference TRBV5-1 and TRBJ1-4, reads KAGVTQTPRYLIKTRGQQVTLSCSPISGHRSVSWYQQTPGQGLQFLFEYFSETQRNKGNFPGRFSGRQFSNSRSEMNVSTLELGDSALYLCASSLRGTGERRKLFFGSGTQLSVL.

The chain has TRBV5-4 and TRBJ2-5, with D possibly TRBD2 on 6 matching bases. The V end lost 5 bases, the J end lost 4 bases, and 15 bases lay between the germline ends. This CDR3 comprises 14 residues. Looked up from germline, CDR1 is SGHNT and CDR2 is YYREEE (reference sequence). CDR3 loop: CASRRASEGETQYF. CDR3 bases: TGTGCCAGCAGGCGGGCCTCGGAGGGAGAGACCCAGTACTTC. The full variable domain, completed using reference TRBV5-4 and TRBJ2-5, is ETGVTQSPTHLIKTRGQQVTLRCSSQSGHNTVSWYQQALGQGPQFIFQYYREEENGRGNFPPRFSGLQFPNYSSELNVNALELDDSALYLCASRRASEGETQYFGPGTRLLVL.

This chain connects TRBV7-2 to TRBJ2-1; 11 bases match TRBD1. V gave up 4 bases and J gave up 6 bases; unmatched junction bases: 8. The CDR3 has 16 amino acids. In germline, CDR1 is SGHTA, CDR2 FQGNSA. The CDR3 sequence is CASSSRPGTGGNEQFF. CDR3 sequence (DNA): TGTGCCAGCAGCTCACGCCCCGGGACAGGGGGCAATGAGCAGTTCTTC.

In the case of this clone: A junction boundary mismatches the germline segment, possibly from a read error. The chain employs TRBV14 and TRBJ1-3; unclear D gene. The CDR3 consists of 12 residues. In germline, CDR1 is SGHDN, CDR2 FVKESK. The CDR3 sequence is CASSQVGDTIYF. The DNA of the CDR3 is TGTGCCAGCAGCCAAGTTGGAGACACCATATATTTT.

The chain uses TRBV19 and TRBJ1-1, with D hard to call. This CDR3 has 15 amino acids. Trimming stripped 6 bases from V and 8 bases from J, with 22 bases between. The germline V gene has CDR1 LNHDA and CDR2 SQIVND (reference sequence). CDR3 loop: CASRFENSMNSEAFF. In DNA, the CDR3 is TGTGCCAGTAGGTTTGAGAACAGTATGAACTCCGAAGCTTTCTTT.

The gene calls are TRBV5-1 and TRBJ2-7; 8 nucleotides line up with TRBD2. This CDR3 region has 15 residues. The germline CDR1 and CDR2 sequences are SGHRS and YFSETQ. V was clipped by 3 bases and J by 4 bases; unmatched bases: 9. The CDR3 sequence: CASSSSGTRLYEQYF. CDR3 DNA: TGCGCCAGCAGCTCCTCCGGGACTAGACTATACGAGCAGTACTTC.

CDR3 nucleotides: TGTGCCAGCAGTTTAAAATCCCAGGGAACCCTCCACTACGAGCAGTACTTC. Encoded protein: CASSLKSQGTLHYEQYF. This chain joins TRBV27 and TRBJ2-7, with TRBD1 as a possible D gene (5 bases). The CDR3 covers 17 residues. V dropped 2 bases and J dropped 3 bases, with 20 bases sitting between them. In germline, CDR1 is MNHEY, CDR2 SMNVEV (reference sequence).

The V gene is TRBV29-1, the J gene TRBJ2-3; D possibly corresponds to TRBD1 (5 bases). V was cut by 7 bases and J by 5 bases, with 22 bases left in between. Germline V CDR1 and CDR2: SQVTM, ANQGSEA. The CDR3 runs to 15 residues. The DNA for the CDR3 is TGCAGCGGGACAATTGTGTCCGCGGTGAGAGATACGCAGTATTTT. Its translation: CSGTIVSAVRDTQYF.

The chain has TRBV29-1 and TRBJ1-2; TRBD1 is a possible D gene (5 bases). The CDR3 length is 11 residues. Germline V gives CDR1 SQVTM, CDR2 ANQGSEA. Trimming took 8 bases from V and 8 from J, leaving 15 bases between them. CDR3 protein: CSSRGNAGYTF. The CDR3, as DNA: TGCAGCTCCCGGGGGAACGCGGGCTACACCTTC. The full variable domain, with the rest looked up from reference TRBV29-1 and TRBJ1-2, is SAVISQKPSRDICQRGTSLTIQCQVDSQVTMMFWYRQQPGQSLTLIATANQGSEATYESGFVIDKFPISRPNLTFSTLTVSNMSPEDSSIYLCSSRGNAGYTFGSGTRLTVV.

The chain uses TRBV6-5 and TRBJ1-3; 8 bases align to TRBD1. J was trimmed by 3 bases and V by 4 bases; bases with no gene match: 2. CDR1 is MNHEY, CDR2 SVGAGI, per germline. The length of the CDR3 is 14 residues. CDR3 DNA: TGTGCCAGCAGTTCAGGGGGCTTTGGAAACACCATATATTTT. Translation: CASSSGGFGNTIYF.